This record concerns one TCR beta chain sequence. The data belong to a study of T cell responses to AZD1222 COVID-19 vaccine. Libraries were prepared by immunoSEQ multiplex PCR; TCRdb keeps only in-frame clonotypes and omits some of them. The sample includes over 85,000 clones, under 95% of them seen just once. Trimming pared 2 bases from V and 2 bases from J, leaving 3 bases between. Germline-derived CDR1 and CDR2 are MNHEY and SVGAGI. CDR3 length equals 12 residues. The sequenced sample was peripheral blood, obtained on day 0 of AZD1222 vaccination. The chain recombines TRBV6-5 with TRBJ2-5, with unresolved D. This sequence was found in an adult in good health. The DNA of the CDR3 is TGTGCCAGCAGTTACGGTCAAGAGACCCAGTACTTC. Amino acid sequence: CASSYGQETQYF.